This T cell receptor beta chain was observed in a study of cytomegalovirus exposure and HLA in healthy donors. Notes on the study in general: Later analysis showed TCR association rates varying by HLA locus, highest for DRB1 and lowest for HLA-C. The dataset shows that most TCR sequences were rare, while some public TCRs occurred in many donors. With high specificity and sensitivity, the classifier reportedly diagnosed cytomegalovirus status. Relative to the approximately 680-donor mean, N-insertions were reportedly fewer in an Asian-associated ancestry cluster in a later analysis.

As to this clone: Its antigen is currently unknown. Other DNA sequences in this sample translate to the same CDR3.

The CDR3 consists of 14 residues. Germline-derived CDR1 and CDR2 are MGHRA and YSYEKL. Trimming pared 3 bases from V and 3 bases from J, leaving 11 bases between. This PCR relied on a set of 60 Vbeta primers and 13 Jbeta primers. TCRdb's table, derived via immunoSEQ multiplex PCR, lists solely in-frame clones and lacks some. The sample holds roughly 160,000 clones, 80% to 85% seen once. The chain uses TRBV4-1 and TRBJ1-1; tentatively, D is TRBD1 (6 bases). The TCR was taken from a boy aged 2 to 10 in good health and CMV-seronegative. The sequencing input was PBMCs. CDR3 residues: CASSQGQGYTEAFF. DNA for the CDR3: TGCGCCAGCAGCCAGGGACAAGGGTACACTGAAGCTTTCTTT.